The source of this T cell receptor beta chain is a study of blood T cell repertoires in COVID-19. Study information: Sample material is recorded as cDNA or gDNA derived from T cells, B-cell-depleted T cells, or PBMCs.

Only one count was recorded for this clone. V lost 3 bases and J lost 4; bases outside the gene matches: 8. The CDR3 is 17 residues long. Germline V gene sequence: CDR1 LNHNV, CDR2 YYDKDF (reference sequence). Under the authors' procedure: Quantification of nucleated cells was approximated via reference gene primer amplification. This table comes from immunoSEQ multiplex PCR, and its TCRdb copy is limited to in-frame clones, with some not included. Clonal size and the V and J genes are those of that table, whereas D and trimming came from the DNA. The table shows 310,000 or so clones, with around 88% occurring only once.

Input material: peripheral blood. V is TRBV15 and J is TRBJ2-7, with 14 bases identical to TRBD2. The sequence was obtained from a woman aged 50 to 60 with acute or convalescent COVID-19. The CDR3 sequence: CATSSYGTSGSRYEQYF. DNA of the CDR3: TGTGCCACCAGCAGTTACGGGACTAGCGGGAGTAGATACGAGCAGTACTTC.